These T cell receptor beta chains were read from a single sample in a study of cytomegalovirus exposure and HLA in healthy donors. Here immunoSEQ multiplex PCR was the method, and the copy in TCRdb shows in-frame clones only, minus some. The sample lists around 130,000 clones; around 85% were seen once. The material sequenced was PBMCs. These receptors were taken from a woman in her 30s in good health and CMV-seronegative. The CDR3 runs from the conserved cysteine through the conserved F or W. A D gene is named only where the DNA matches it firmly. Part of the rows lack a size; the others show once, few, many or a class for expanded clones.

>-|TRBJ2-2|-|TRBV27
TGTGCCAGCGGCGGGCTAGCGAACACCGGGGAGCTGTTTTTT
CASGGLANTGELFF
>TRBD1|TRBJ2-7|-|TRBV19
TGTGCCAGTAGTTCCTCCGGGACAGGGGGCGGCGAGCAGTACTTC
CASSSSGTGGGEQYF
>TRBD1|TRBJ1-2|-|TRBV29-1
TGCAGCGTTGCGACAGGGGGTAAAGGCTACACCTTC
CSVATGGKGYTF
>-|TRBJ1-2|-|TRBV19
TGTGCCAGTAGTATTGTGTCGGGGTATAGGTCTGACTATGGCTACACCTTC
CASSIVSGYRSDYGYTF
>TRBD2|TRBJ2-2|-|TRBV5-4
TGTGCCAGCAGCTTAACTAGCGGGGGGGCAGCCGGGGAGCTGTTTTTT
CASSLTSGGAAGELFF
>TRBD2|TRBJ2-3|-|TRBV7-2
TGTGCCAGCAGCGCGCGGGGGTTTAGCACAGATACGCAGTATTTT
CASSARGFSTDTQYF
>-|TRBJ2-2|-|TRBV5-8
TGTGCCAGCAGCTTGGACAGCTACACCGGGGAGCTGTTTTTT
CASSLDSYTGELFF
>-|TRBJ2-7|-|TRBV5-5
TGTGCCAGCAGTTCTGATAGCTCCTACGAGCAGTACTTC
CASSSDSSYEQYF
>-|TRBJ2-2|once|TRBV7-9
TGTGCCAGCAGCCCCGGGGCAGGGGAAGACACCGGGGAGCTGTTTTTT
CASSPGAGEDTGELFF
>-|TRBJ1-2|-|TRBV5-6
TGTGCCAGCAGATCGTTTCACGGAGCTAACTATGGCTACACCTTC
CASRSFHGANYGYTF
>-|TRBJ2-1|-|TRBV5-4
TGTGCCAGCAGCTTGGATATCAATGAGCAGTTCTTC
CASSLDINEQFF
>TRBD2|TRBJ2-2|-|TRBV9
TGTGCCAGCAGCGTAGGGCTAGCGGGGGAAGTCGTCTCCGGGGAGCTGTTTTTT
CASSVGLAGEVVSGELFF
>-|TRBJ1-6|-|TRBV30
TGTGCCTGGAGTCCCGGGGGGCGCGGTAATTCACCCCTCCACTTT
CAWSPGGRGNSPLHF
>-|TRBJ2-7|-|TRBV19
TGTGCCAGTAGTAGGCCCGGGCAGGGTAGCCACGAGCAGTACTTC
CASSRPGQGSHEQYF
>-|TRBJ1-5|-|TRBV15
TGTGCCACCAGCAGAGACCGAGGTGGGCCCCAGCATTTT
CATSRDRGGPQHF
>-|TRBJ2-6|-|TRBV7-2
TGTGCCAGCAGCTTACGGTCCTCTGGGGCCAACGTCCTGACTTTC
CASSLRSSGANVLTF
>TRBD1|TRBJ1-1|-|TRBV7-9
TGTGCCAGCAGCTTACAAACAGGGGGCCTGAACACTGAAGCTTTCTTT
CASSLQTGGLNTEAFF
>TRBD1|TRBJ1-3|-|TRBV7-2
TGTGCCAGCAGCTCTACCGGGACAGGTTCCTCTGGAAACACCATATATTTT
CASSSTGTGSSGNTIYF
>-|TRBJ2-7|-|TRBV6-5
TGTGCCAGCAGTAATAGTAGATACGAGCAGTACTTC
CASSNSRYEQYF
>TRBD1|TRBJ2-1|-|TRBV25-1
TGTGCCAGCAGGGGCTTAGGACAGGGGACCAGCTCCTACAATGAGCAGTTCTTC
CASRGLGQGTSSYNEQFF
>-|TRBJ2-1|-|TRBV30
TGTGCCTGGGGGCCCCGGAGGGACAATGAGCAGTTCTTC
CAWGPRRDNEQFF
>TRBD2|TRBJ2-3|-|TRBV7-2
TGTGCCAGCAGCTCGGGACTAGCGGGAGGGTCAAAGTATTTT
CASSSGLAGGSKYF
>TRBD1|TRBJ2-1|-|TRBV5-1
TGCGCCAGCAGCTTAAGCAGGGGGCGAAATGAGCAGTTCTTC
CASSLSRGRNEQFF
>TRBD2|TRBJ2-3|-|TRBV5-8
TGTGCCAGCAGCTTCGGAAGCGGGGAAAGCACAGATACGCAGTATTTT
CASSFGSGESTDTQYF
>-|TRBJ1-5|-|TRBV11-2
TGTGCCAGCAGCTTAGATATAGTCCAGCCCCAGCATTTT
CASSLDIVQPQHF
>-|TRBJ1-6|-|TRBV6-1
TGTGCCAGCAGTGGCAGGGAACCCTATAATTCACCCCTCCACTTT
CASSGREPYNSPLHF
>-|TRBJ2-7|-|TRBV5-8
TGTGCCAGCAGCTTCCGGGACTTATCCTACGAGCAGTACTTC
CASSFRDLSYEQYF
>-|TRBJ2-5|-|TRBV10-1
TGCGCCAGCAGTCCACGGAGGGTAGCGGAGACCCAGTACTTC
CASSPRRVAETQYF
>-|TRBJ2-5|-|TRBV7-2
TGTGCCAGCAGAAACACGGCAGGGGCAGAGACCCAGTACTTC
CASRNTAGAETQYF
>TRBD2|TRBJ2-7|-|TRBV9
TGTGCCAGCAGCGACCGGACTAGCGGGAGAATCTACGAGCAGTACTTC
CASSDRTSGRIYEQYF
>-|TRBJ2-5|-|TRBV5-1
TGCGCCAGCAGCTTGCTCCAGGGGCCTCAAGAGACCCAGTACTTC
CASSLLQGPQETQYF
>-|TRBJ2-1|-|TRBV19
TGTGCCAGTAGTATCCGTGGGCAGCAGTTCTTC
CASSIRGQQFF
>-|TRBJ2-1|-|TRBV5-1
TGCGCCAGCAGCTTTTCGGAGGACTCGCCCTATAAGTTCTTC
CASSFSEDSPYKFF
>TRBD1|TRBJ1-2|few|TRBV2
TGTGCCAGCAGTGAGTACAGGGGGTCGAACTATGGCTACACCTTC
CASSEYRGSNYGYTF
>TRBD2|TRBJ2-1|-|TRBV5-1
TGCGCCAGCAGCTTGGCCATCAGCGGGGGGGCCGGGGATGAGCAGTTCTTC
CASSLAISGGAGDEQFF
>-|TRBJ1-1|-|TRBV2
TGTGCCAGCAGGCGGGACGCGCTATCGAACACTGAAGCTTTCTTT
CASRRDALSNTEAFF
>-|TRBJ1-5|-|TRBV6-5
TGTGCCAGCAGTTACTCGAGGGATCAGCCCCAGCATTTT
CASSYSRDQPQHF
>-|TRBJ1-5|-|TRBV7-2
TGTGCCAGCAGCTCTTTGGGGGGGGCCCCGGGACCGGGCCAGCATTTT
CASSSLGGAPGPGQHF
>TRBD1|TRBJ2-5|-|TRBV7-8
TGTGCCAGCAGCTTGGAGGACAGGGGGATAACCCAGTACTTC
CASSLEDRGITQYF
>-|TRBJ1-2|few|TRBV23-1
TGCGCCAGCAGTCATAGGGGTCTCTATGGCTACACCTTC
CASSHRGLYGYTF
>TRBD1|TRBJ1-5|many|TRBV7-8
TGTGCCAGCAGCTTAGTAGTTGGGACAGGGGTTTCCAATCAGCCCCAGCATTTT
CASSLVVGTGVSNQPQHF
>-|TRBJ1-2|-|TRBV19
TGTGCCAGTAGTATATTGGGAGGCAGAAACTATGGCTACACCTTC
CASSILGGRNYGYTF
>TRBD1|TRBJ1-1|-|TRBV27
TGTGCCAGCAGAGACAGGGTTGGCACTGAAGCTTTCTTT
CASRDRVGTEAFF
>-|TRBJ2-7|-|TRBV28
TGTGTGGCAGGGGGGAGCTCCTACGAGCAGTACTTC
CVAGGSSYEQYF
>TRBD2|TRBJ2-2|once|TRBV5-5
TGTGCCAGCAGCTACCACGGGACTAACCCCGGGGAGCTGTTTTTT
CASSYHGTNPGELFF
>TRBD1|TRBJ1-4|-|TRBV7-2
TGTGCCAGCAGCTTGGGACAGGGTGGGGCAAAACTGTTTTTT
CASSLGQGGAKLFF
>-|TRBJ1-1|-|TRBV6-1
TGTGCCAGCAGTGAAGCATTGGACAGTGTGAACACTGAAGCTTTCTTT
CASSEALDSVNTEAFF
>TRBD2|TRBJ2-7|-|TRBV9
TGTGCCAGCAGCGTAGAGGTTAGCGGGGGGGACGAGCAGTACTTC
CASSVEVSGGDEQYF
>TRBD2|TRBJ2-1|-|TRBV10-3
TGTGCCATCAGGCAAGAGTCGGGGGGGCCGAGCGATGAGCAGTTCTTC
CAIRQESGGPSDEQFF
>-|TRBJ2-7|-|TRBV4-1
TGCGCCAGCAGCCAACACGACAGGCCTCGGGACTACGAGCAGTACTTC
CASSQHDRPRDYEQYF
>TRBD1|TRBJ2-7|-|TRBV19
TGTGCCAGTAGTATAGGACAGGGCAACGAGCAGTACTTC
CASSIGQGNEQYF